What follows are 17 T cell receptor beta chains derived from one specimen sequenced in a study of cytomegalovirus exposure and HLA in healthy donors. The PCR had 60 Vbeta and 13 Jbeta primers. Measured with immunoSEQ multiplex PCR; TCRdb has only the in-frame clones, and not every one. The table lists some 200,000 clones, 84% of them singletons. The source material was PBMCs. These receptors originate from a woman aged 45-65 years in good health and CMV-seropositive.

The V and J genes are TRBV5-1 and TRBJ1-1; 10 positions match TRBD1. V was clipped by 4 bases and J by 4 bases; unmatched bases: 7. The CDR3 contains 15 residues. Germline assignment: CDR1 SGHRS and CDR2 YFSETQ. The CDR3 here is CASSKRTGGSTEAFF. DNA of the CDR3: TGCGCCAGCAGCAAAAGGACAGGGGGGAGCACTGAAGCTTTCTTT.

This clone has just one count. In DNA form, the CDR3 reads TGTGCCAGCAGCTCCCCCTCACCGACAGGGCCAAAGGGCTACACCTTC. Its translation is CASSSPSPTGPKGYTF. The chain couples TRBV28 to TRBJ1-2; 7 bases agree with TRBD1. CDR3 length: 16 residues. Germline values: CDR1 MDHEN, CDR2 SYDVKM. V shed 6 bases, J shed 8 bases, and the junction held 18 bases outside the gene matches.

The chain couples TRBV4-2 to TRBJ1-4; D unresolved. Per germline, CDR1 LGHNA and CDR2 YNFKEQ. The CDR3 is made up of 17 amino acids. V lost 0 bases, J lost 4 bases, and 15 bases lay in between. The CDR3 reads CASSQDPSAVYNEKLFF. CDR3 bases: TGTGCCAGCAGCCAAGATCCGTCGGCGGTGTATAATGAAAAACTGTTTTTT.

This clone occurred once. The genes are TRBV15 and TRBJ2-1, with 12 bases matching TRBD2. V dropped 1 base and J dropped 2; count of bases not matched to a gene: 3. CDR1 and CDR2 (germline): LNHNV, YYDKDF (reference sequence). The length of the CDR3 is 17 residues. This CDR3 is CATSRVRTSGAYNEQFF. The CDR3 nucleotides read TGTGCCACCAGCAGAGTTCGGACTAGCGGGGCCTACAATGAGCAGTTCTTC.

This clone came up a few times. The chain couples TRBV2 to TRBJ1-1, with a possible D match to TRBD1 (6 bases). This CDR3 comprises 14 residues. Germline V gene lookup returns CDR1 SNHLY and CDR2 FYNNEI. Trimming took off 5 bases at V and 4 bases at J, with 14 bases between the two ends. Written as DNA, the CDR3 is TGTGCCAGCAGTTACGTAGGGGGGGGCACTGAAGCTTTCTTT. Encoded protein: CASSYVGGGTEAFF. The variable domain in full, completed from reference TRBV2 and TRBJ1-1, reads EPEVTQTPSHQVTQMGQEVILRCVPISNHLYFYWYRQILGQKVEFLVSFYNNEISEKSEIFDDQFSVERPDGSNFTLKIRSTKLEDSAMYFCASSYVGGGTEAFFGQGTRLTVV.

Points on this clone: Other nucleotide sequences in the sample specify the same CDR3. V usage is TRBV19 and J usage is TRBJ2-5; 10 bases align to TRBD1. The J call may be mistaken, given a closer DNA end match to TRBJ2-7. CDR1 and CDR2 from the germline V gene are LNHDA and SQIVND (reference sequence). The CDR3 runs 17 residues. CDR3 in amino acids: CARKRRTGGRGSYEQYF. CDR3 DNA: TGTGCCAGGAAGCGGAGGACAGGGGGTCGTGGCTCCTACGAGCAGTACTTC.

V gene TRBV6-1 combines with J gene TRBJ1-1, with 10 bases that match TRBD1. The CDR3 is 14 residues long. Unmatched junction bases numbered 3, after V lost 5 bases and J lost 3 bases. Germline assignment: CDR1 MNHNS and CDR2 SASEGT. CDR3 DNA sequence: TGTGCCAGCAGTTTGGACAGGGGGGACACTGAAGCTTTCTTT. Protein sequence: CASSLDRGDTEAFF.

The chain joins TRBV6-5 to TRBJ1-1, with 10 bases identical to TRBD1. CDR1 is MNHEY and CDR2 is SVGAGI in the germline V gene. V dropped 0 bases and J dropped 4; count of bases not matched to a gene: 2. This CDR3 has 15 amino acids. The CDR3 bases are TGTGCCAGCAGTTACTCGGACAGGGGGGGCACTGAAGCTTTCTTT. It is translated as CASSYSDRGGTEAFF.

The chain uses TRBV19 and TRBJ1-2; D is unclear. With 6 bases removed from V and 5 bases from J, the gap between germline ends came to 10 bases. Germline V gives CDR1 LNHDA, CDR2 SQIVND (reference sequence). This CDR3 comprises 12 residues. The CDR3 sequence is CASRGNAYGYTF. The DNA of the CDR3 is TGTGCCAGTAGGGGCAACGCATATGGCTACACCTTC.

The rearrangement uses TRBV5-6 and TRBJ1-4, with 8 bases fitting TRBD1. This CDR3 is 18 amino acids long. V shed 1 base and J 10 bases; nucleotides not matched to a gene: 18. Germline V CDR1 and CDR2: SGHDT, YYEEEE. CDR3 protein: CASSLLGQGGLRGGKLFF. The CDR3 DNA reads as TGTGCCAGCAGCTTGCTCGGACAGGGAGGACTTCGTGGAGGAAAACTGTTTTTT.

V and J are TRBV5-1 and TRBJ2-2, with a weak D call TRBD1 (6 bases). In germline, CDR1 is SGHRS, CDR2 YFSETQ. Trimming stripped 2 bases from V and 2 bases from J, with 13 bases between. The CDR3 is 16 residues long. The CDR3 is CASSFIVQGNTGELFF. In DNA form, the CDR3 reads TGCGCCAGCAGCTTCATCGTACAGGGCAACACCGGGGAGCTGTTTTTT.

Only one count was recorded for this clone. The V and J genes are TRBV6-1 and TRBJ1-3, with 8 bases fitting TRBD1. V was pared by 5 bases and J by 0 bases, with 3 bases of the junction left unmatched. The CDR3 loop spans 15 amino acids. Germline-derived CDR1 and CDR2 are MNHNS and SASEGT. The CDR3 DNA sequence: TGTGCCAGCAGTCGGGACAGGTACTCTGGAAACACCATATATTTT. This translates into CASSRDRYSGNTIYF.

The V call is TRBV6-5, the J call TRBJ2-7; 11 bases fit TRBD2. The CDR3 length is 15 residues. V lost 2 bases and J lost 2; bases outside the gene matches: 2. From germline, CDR1 is MNHEY and CDR2 SVGAGI. This CDR3 reads CASSYGTSGPYEQYF. CDR3 nucleotides: TGTGCCAGCAGTTACGGGACTAGCGGTCCCTACGAGCAGTACTTC.

A few counts support this clone. V gene TRBV19 combines with J gene TRBJ1-5; 9 bases are a match to TRBD1. The CDR3 runs 16 residues. The ends lost 3 bases at V and 3 bases at J; junction bases unmatched: 6. Germline V gene data show CDR1 as LNHDA and CDR2 as SQIVND (reference sequence). The chain's CDR3 is CASSIGRDRDNQPQHF. DNA for the CDR3: TGTGCCAGTAGTATCGGAAGGGACAGGGACAATCAGCCCCAGCATTTT.

The chain combines TRBV4-1 with TRBJ2-5; 10 bases match TRBD2. V was clipped by 0 bases and J by 11 bases; unmatched bases: 9. In germline, CDR1 is MGHRA, CDR2 YSYEKL. The CDR3 contains 15 residues. The CDR3 protein is CASSQDSLAGEEQYF. CDR3 DNA sequence: TGCGCCAGCAGCCAAGATAGTCTAGCGGGGGAGGAGCAGTACTTC.

In its sample, this clone was seen once. V usage is TRBV7-2 and J usage is TRBJ2-7, with 10 bases fitting TRBD2. Germline V CDR1 and CDR2: SGHTA, FQGNSA. The CDR3 extends over 15 amino acids. The V segment lost 1 base and the J segment 7 bases; nucleotides outside the gene matches: 7. In DNA form, the CDR3 reads TGTGCCAGCAGCTTAGTGGCTAGCGGGGGAGGTGAGCAGTACTTC. Its protein is CASSLVASGGGEQYF.

V and J are TRBV5-4 and TRBJ1-4, with D tentatively TRBD1 (6 bases). The CDR3 spans 18 residues. Trimming removed 0 bases from V and 4 bases from J, with 19 bases in between. The germline CDR1 and CDR2 sequences are SGHNT and YYREEE (reference sequence). CDR3 coding DNA: TGTGCCAGCAGCTTGGTAAAGGGGGGGCGCTTGAGTAATGAAAAACTGTTTTTT. Translation: CASSLVKGGRLSNEKLFF.